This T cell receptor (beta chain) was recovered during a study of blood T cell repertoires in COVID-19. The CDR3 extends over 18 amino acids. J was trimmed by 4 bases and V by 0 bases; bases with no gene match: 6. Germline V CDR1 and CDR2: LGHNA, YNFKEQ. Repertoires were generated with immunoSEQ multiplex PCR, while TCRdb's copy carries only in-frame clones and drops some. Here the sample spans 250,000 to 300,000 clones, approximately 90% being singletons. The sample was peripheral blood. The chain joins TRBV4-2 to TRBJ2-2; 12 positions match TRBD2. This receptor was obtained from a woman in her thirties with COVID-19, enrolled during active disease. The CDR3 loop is CASSQELAGGSLTGELFF. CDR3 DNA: TGTGCCAGCAGCCAAGAGCTAGCGGGAGGGTCCCTCACCGGGGAGCTGTTTTTT.